This entry lists 5 T cell receptor beta chains sequenced from one sample in a study of beta chain features in type 1 diabetes. cDNA synthesis used the whole RNA isolate, giving expressed TCRB sequences. Here immunoSEQ multiplex PCR was the method, and the copy in TCRdb shows in-frame clones only, minus some. The sample lists 300,000 to 350,000 clones, around an eighth occurring once. Findings and caveats of the study: Shortening of TCRB CDR3s, moderate but significant, appeared in all four CD4+ subsets of Type 1 diabetes patients.

The antigens of these receptors remain unknown. Sequenced material: naive CD4+ T cells from blood. The receptors here all came from a woman aged 18-29 years with type 1 diabetes.

The chain is built from TRBV30 and TRBJ2-7; D is perhaps TRBD2 (5 bases). The V gene lost 0 bases and the J gene lost 6 bases, with 9 bases spanning the gap. Per germline, CDR1 GTSNPN and CDR2 SVGIG (reference sequence). The CDR3 runs to 12 residues. The CDR3 coding sequence is TGTGCCTGGAGTGTTTCGGAGGCCGAGCAGTACGTC. It is translated as CAWSVSEAEQYV.

The V gene is TRBV18, the J gene TRBJ2-1, with 11 bases identical to TRBD2. With 6 bases clipped from V and 3 bases from J, the junction kept 16 bases outside the gene matches. The CDR3 spans 19 residues. Germline values: CDR1 KGHSH, CDR2 LQKENI. The CDR3 reads CASSFVETISGRDYNEQFF. In DNA form, the CDR3 reads TGTGCCAGCTCGTTTGTGGAAACAATTAGCGGGAGGGACTACAATGAGCAGTTCTTC.

The rearrangement joins TRBV15 to TRBJ2-7, with D uncertain. V lost 0 bases to trimming and J lost 5 bases, with 11 bases between them. In germline, CDR1 is LNHNV, CDR2 YYDKDF (reference sequence). The CDR3 has 14 amino acids. CDR3 coding DNA: TGTGCCACCAGCAGAGATCTCCGGGTAAACGAGCAGTACGTC. This sequence encodes CATSRDLRVNEQYV.

This clone showed up just a few times. The rearrangement links TRBV7-2 to TRBJ2-3, with 10 nucleotides matching TRBD2. The CDR3 consists of 17 residues. V shed 4 bases, J shed 4 bases, and the junction held 11 bases outside the gene matches. Germline V gives CDR1 SGHTA, CDR2 FQGNSA. The CDR3: CASSSLAGSRVADTQYF. CDR3 nucleotides: TGTGCCAGCAGCTCACTAGCGGGAAGTCGGGTCGCAGATACGCAGTATTTT.

This sequence joins TRBV7-2 and TRBJ2-7; 7 bases match TRBD1. The CDR3 covers 13 residues. The junction had 3 bases not matched to a gene; V was cut back by 3 bases and J by 4 bases. Germline V lookup: CDR1 SGHTA, CDR2 FQGNSA. The CDR3 DNA reads TGTGCCAGCAGCTTCGGGACAGCGTACGAGCAGTACGTC. It codes for CASSFGTAYEQYV.